One and the same sample provided the 23 T cell receptor beta chains below, sequenced in a study of blood T cell repertoires in COVID-19. The method was immunoSEQ multiplex PCR; TCRdb's version includes in-frame clones alone and lacks a portion of them. The sample holds around 250,000 clones, about nine tenths seen once. Sequenced: peripheral blood. The receptors shown here come from a woman aged 25 to 39 with active or convalescent COVID-19.

The CDR3 reads CASRGTGGLHEQFF. CDR3 nucleotides: TGTGCCAGCAGAGGGACAGGGGGGCTTCATGAGCAGTTCTTC. The V gene is TRBV25-1, the J gene TRBJ2-1, with 11 bases fitting TRBD1. The germline CDR1 and CDR2 sequences are MGHDK and SYGVNS. The trim removed 6 bases at V and 8 bases at J, leaving 6 bases unmatched. The CDR3 runs to 14 residues.

The chain employs TRBV27 and TRBJ1-5, with no clear D. CDR1 MNHEY and CDR2 SMNVEV come from the germline V gene (reference sequence). The CDR3 covers 16 residues. Trimming took off 2 bases at V and 4 bases at J, with 15 bases between the two ends. In DNA, the CDR3 is TGTGCCAGCAGTTTAGTGTCCGCCCGAGGGAATCAGCCCCAGCATTTT. Protein product: CASSLVSARGNQPQHF.

This clone was detected only once. The genes are TRBV4-1 and TRBJ2-1, with TRBD1 identical over 11 bases. Per the germline V gene, CDR1 is MGHRA and CDR2 is YSYEKL. Trimming took 3 bases from V and 8 from J; bases not matched to a gene: 6. This CDR3 has 15 amino acids. The CDR3 nucleotides are TGCGCCAGCAGCCAGGACAGGGGGCGCATCGATGAGCAGTTCTTC. Translating gives CASSQDRGRIDEQFF.

This clone was picked up one time. The genes are TRBV6-1 and TRBJ2-3; D uncertain. The CDR3 loop spans 14 amino acids. Germline-derived CDR1 and CDR2 are MNHNS and SASEGT. V was clipped by 2 bases and J by 4 bases, with 10 bases between them. CDR3 nucleotide sequence: TGTGCCAGCAGTGAATCAAGCCGTCCAGATACGCAGTATTTT. Translation gives CASSESSRPDTQYF.

V gene TRBV7-6 combines with J gene TRBJ2-7; D is possibly TRBD2 (5 bases). Germline V gene data show CDR1 as SGHVS and CDR2 as FNYEAQ. V lost 0 bases to trimming and J lost 0 bases, with 12 bases between them. This CDR3 region has 16 residues. The CDR3 DNA sequence: TGTGCCAGCAGCTTAGCTTATTCGGGGAGCTCCTACGAGCAGTACTTC. Translated, it gives CASSLAYSGSSYEQYF.

V usage is TRBV9 and J usage is TRBJ2-3; tentative D call: TRBD2 (5 bases). Germline assignment: CDR1 SGDLS and CDR2 YYNGEE. CDR3 length: 15 residues. V was pared by 5 bases and J by 0 bases, with 13 bases between. Here the CDR3 reads CASSPGIASTDTQYF. As DNA, the CDR3 is TGTGCCAGCAGTCCGGGGATAGCTAGCACAGATACGCAGTATTTT.

This rearrangement joins TRBV27 to TRBJ2-7, with TRBD1 matching over 7 bases. Looked up from germline, CDR1 is MNHEY and CDR2 is SMNVEV (reference sequence). The CDR3 loop spans 13 amino acids. With V trimmed by 6 bases and J by 5 bases, 7 bases remained unmatched. CDR3 loop: CASSRQGIHEQYF. CDR3 sequence (DNA): TGTGCCAGCAGCCGACAGGGAATCCACGAGCAGTACTTC.

This clone was seen only a few times. The rearrangement uses TRBV5-1 and TRBJ1-2, with no clear D. The germline gives CDR1 SGHRS, CDR2 YFSETQ. Trimming left V 5 bases short and J 1 base short, with 12 bases between. The CDR3 is 14 residues long. Here the CDR3 DNA reads TGCGCCAGCAGTCCCCGCGGCAGTAACTATGGCTACACCTTC. Translation gives CASSPRGSNYGYTF. The whole variable domain, remainder taken from reference TRBV5-1 and TRBJ1-2, is KAGVTQTPRYLIKTRGQQVTLSCSPISGHRSVSWYQQTPGQGLQFLFEYFSETQRNKGNFPGRFSGRQFSNSRSEMNVSTLELGDSALYLCASSPRGSNYGYTFGSGTRLTVV.

The gene calls are TRBV9 and TRBJ2-7; 8 bases agree with TRBD1. Losses at the gene ends were 4 bases for V and 3 bases for J; bases not matched to a gene: 9. Germline assignment: CDR1 SGDLS and CDR2 YYNGEE. CDR3 length: 15 residues. CDR3 nucleotides: TGTGCCAGCAGCCCCGGACAGGGTCCGAACTACGAGCAGTACTTC. Protein sequence: CASSPGQGPNYEQYF.

The chain employs TRBV18 and TRBJ1-1, with 8 bases aligning to TRBD1. The CDR3 totals 15 residues. V shed 4 bases, J shed 1 base, and the junction held 5 bases outside the gene matches. In germline, CDR1 is KGHSH, CDR2 LQKENI. For the CDR3, the DNA is TGTGCCAGCTCACGCGGGACAGGCAAGAACACTGAAGCTTTCTTT. The encoded protein is CASSRGTGKNTEAFF.

J is TRBJ1-2 and V is TRBV6-5; D unclear. The CDR3 totals 13 residues. CDR1 and CDR2 from the germline V gene are MNHEY and SVGAGI. The V and J ends lost 6 bases and 0 bases respectively, with 8 bases between them. This CDR3 reads CASRALTNYGYTF. The CDR3 region has the DNA TGTGCCAGCAGGGCCCTTACTAACTATGGCTACACCTTC.

This chain links TRBV7-9 with TRBJ2-7; 9 bases fit TRBD1. There are 19 residues in the CDR3. The J segment lost 3 bases and the V segment lost 5 bases, leaving 20 bases of the junction unmatched. Germline CDR1 SEHNR, CDR2 FQNEAQ (reference sequence). CDR3 residues: CASSPQEITGTGLNYEQYF. CDR3 DNA sequence: TGTGCCAGCAGCCCTCAGGAAATAACCGGGACAGGGTTAAACTACGAGCAGTACTTC.

DNA for the CDR3: TGTGCCAGTACCCCGTTAGCCCTCATGCGGGAGCTTGGACAGCCCCAGCATTTT. Protein: CASTPLALMRELGQPQHF. This chain links TRBV19 with TRBJ1-5, with unresolved D. Trimming shortened V by 7 bases and J by 7 bases, and 29 bases separated the two germline ends. CDR3 length: 18 residues. CDR1 is LNHDA, CDR2 SQIVND, per germline (reference sequence).

The rearrangement links TRBV11-2 to TRBJ2-7, with 8 bases fitting TRBD1. V trimming: 1 base; J trimming: 3 bases; junction bases outside the gene matches: 5. Per germline, CDR1 SGHAT and CDR2 FQNNGV. The CDR3 covers 15 residues. CDR3 sequence reads: CASSLVQGANYEQYF. In DNA form, the CDR3 reads TGTGCCAGCAGCTTAGTGCAGGGGGCAAACTACGAGCAGTACTTC. Complete variable domain (other parts from reference TRBV11-2 and TRBJ2-7): EAGVAQSPRYKIIEKRQSVAFWCNPISGHATLYWYQQILGQGPKLLIQFQNNGVVDDSQLPKDRFSAERLKGVDSTLKIQPAKLEDSAVYLCASSLVQGANYEQYFGPGTRLTVT.

This chain connects TRBV6-2 or TRBV6-3 to TRBJ1-2, with D possibly being TRBD1 (5 bases). The CDR3 has 14 residues. In germline, CDR1 is MNHEY, CDR2 SVGEGT. The V end lost 4 bases, the J end lost 8 bases, and 17 bases lay between the germline ends. CDR3 bases: TGTGCCAGCAGTTCGGGAAACCGGAGGGACGGCTACACCTTC. It yields the protein CASSSGNRRDGYTF.

The chain employs TRBV7-2 and TRBJ2-1, with 7 bases identical to TRBD1. The V gene's germline CDR1 is SGHTA and CDR2 FQGNSA. The CDR3 contains 13 residues. The J segment lost 4 bases and the V segment lost 5 bases, leaving 2 bases of the junction unmatched. DNA of the CDR3: TGTGCCAGCAGCCCGGACAGGTACAATGAGCAGTTCTTC. Translated, it gives CASSPDRYNEQFF.

The chain combines TRBV6-5 with TRBJ1-3, with 7 bases identical to TRBD1. Germline CDR1 is MNHEY and CDR2 is SVGAGI. After removal of 5 bases from V and 1 base from J, the junction contained 2 bases not matched to a gene. This CDR3 spans 14 amino acids. The CDR3: CASSRDRSGNTIYF. The CDR3, as DNA: TGTGCCAGCAGTCGGGACAGATCTGGAAACACCATATATTTT.

This chain joins TRBV6-4 and TRBJ2-3, with D perhaps TRBD2 (5 bases). The CDR3 is made up of 14 amino acids. Trimming cost V 6 bases and J 3 bases, with 13 bases left between them. Germline values: CDR1 MRHNA, CDR2 SNTAGT. CDR3 DNA sequence: TGTGCCAGCAGCGAGAATCTAGCTACAGATACGCAGTATTTT. It encodes CASSENLATDTQYF.

The CDR3 region is CASRQRLQGVPEAFF. CDR3 DNA: TGTGCCAGCCGCCAGCGGCTACAGGGGGTCCCTGAAGCTTTCTTT. The chain combines TRBV21-1 with TRBJ1-1; the listed D gene, TRBD1, was not tested against the DNA. TRBV21-1 is a listed pseudogene. CDR3 size: 15 residues.

This clone showed up just once. Written as DNA, the CDR3 is TGTGCCAGCAGCCCATTTGGGGGCCCCCCAAGCTCTGGAAACACCATATATTTT. Its protein is CASSPFGGPPSSGNTIYF. The chain is built from TRBV7-3 and TRBJ1-3, with D possibly matching TRBD1 (6 bases). Germline values: CDR1 SGHTA, CDR2 FQGTGA. V dropped 5 bases and J dropped 0 bases, with 20 bases sitting between them. This CDR3 contains 18 residues.

This clone has a single count. This chain links TRBV19 with TRBJ1-5; D perhaps matches TRBD1 (5 bases). The germline gives CDR1 LNHDA, CDR2 SQIVND (reference sequence). This CDR3 is 18 amino acids long. V was cut by 1 base and J by 1 base, with 17 bases left in between. CDR3 loop: CASSIGGGIQGSNQPQHF. The CDR3 nucleotides read TGTGCCAGTAGTATAGGGGGTGGGATCCAGGGCAGCAATCAGCCCCAGCATTTT. Filled out from reference TRBV19 and TRBJ1-5, the complete variable domain reads DGGITQSPKYLFRKEGQNVTLSCEQNLNHDAMYWYRQDPGQGLRLIYYSQIVNDFQKGDIAEGYSVSREKKESFPLTVTSAQKNPTAFYLCASSIGGGIQGSNQPQHFGDGTRLSIL.

V usage is TRBV6-6 and J usage is TRBJ1-2, with 8 bases identical to TRBD1. Germline CDR1 and CDR2: MNHNY and SVGAGI (reference sequence). The CDR3 totals 15 residues. With 2 bases clipped from V and 6 bases from J, the junction kept 8 bases outside the gene matches. The CDR3 protein is CASSYPPGQGDGYTF. CDR3 sequence (DNA): TGTGCCAGCAGTTACCCCCCCGGACAGGGTGATGGCTACACCTTC.

The rearrangement joins TRBV5-4 to TRBJ1-2, with 9 nucleotides matching TRBD1. CDR1 SGHNT and CDR2 YYREEE come from the germline V gene (reference sequence). V lost 0 bases to trimming and J lost 7 bases; unmatched junction nucleotides: 10. The CDR3 sequence is 16 residues long. The CDR3 reads CASSLATGGAGLGYTF. For the CDR3, the DNA is TGTGCCAGCAGCTTGGCAACAGGGGGCGCGGGTCTTGGCTACACCTTC.